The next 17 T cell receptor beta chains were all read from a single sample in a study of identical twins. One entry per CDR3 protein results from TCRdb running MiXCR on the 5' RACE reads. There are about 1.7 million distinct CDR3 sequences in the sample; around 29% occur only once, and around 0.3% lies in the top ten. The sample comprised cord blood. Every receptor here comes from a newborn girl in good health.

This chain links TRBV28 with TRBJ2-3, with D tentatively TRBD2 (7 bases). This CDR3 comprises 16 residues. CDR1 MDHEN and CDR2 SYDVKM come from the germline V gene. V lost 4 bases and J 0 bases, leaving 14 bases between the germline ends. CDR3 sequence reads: CASSWSGTPSTDTQYF. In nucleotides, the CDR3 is TGTGCCAGCAGTTGGAGCGGGACACCAAGCACAGATACGCAGTATTTT.

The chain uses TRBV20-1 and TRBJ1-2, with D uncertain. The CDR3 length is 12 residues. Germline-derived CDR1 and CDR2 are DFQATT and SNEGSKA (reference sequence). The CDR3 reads CRPAGKSYGDTF. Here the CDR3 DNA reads TGCAGGCCGGCGGGGAAGTCATATGGGGACACCTTC.

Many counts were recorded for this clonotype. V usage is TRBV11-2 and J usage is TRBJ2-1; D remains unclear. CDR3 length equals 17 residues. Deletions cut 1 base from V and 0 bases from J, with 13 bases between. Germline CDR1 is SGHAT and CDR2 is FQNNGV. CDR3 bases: TGTGCCAGCAGCTTAGGCCCTAGGCCATACTCCTACAATGAGCAGTTCTTC. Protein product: CASSLGPRPYSYNEQFF.

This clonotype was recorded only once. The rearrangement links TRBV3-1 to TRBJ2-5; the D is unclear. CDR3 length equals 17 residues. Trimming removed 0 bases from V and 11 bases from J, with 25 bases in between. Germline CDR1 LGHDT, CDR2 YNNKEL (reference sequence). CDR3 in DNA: TGTGCCAGCAGCCAAGACCCGGTCGGGTACGGTTTTGGAGAGCAGTACTTC. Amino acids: CASSQDPVGYGFGEQYF.

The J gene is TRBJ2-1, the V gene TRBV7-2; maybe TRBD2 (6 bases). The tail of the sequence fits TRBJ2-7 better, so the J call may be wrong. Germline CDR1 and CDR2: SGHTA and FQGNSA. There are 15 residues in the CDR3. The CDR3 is CASSLESGPYNEQYF. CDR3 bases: TGTGCCAGCAGCTTAGAGAGCGGGCCCTACAATGAGCAGTACTTC.

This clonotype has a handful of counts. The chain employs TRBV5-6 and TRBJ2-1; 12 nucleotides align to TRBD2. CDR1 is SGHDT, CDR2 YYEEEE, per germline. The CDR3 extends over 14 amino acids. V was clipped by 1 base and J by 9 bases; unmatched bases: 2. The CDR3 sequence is CASSLTSGGSEQFF. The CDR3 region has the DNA TGTGCCAGCAGCTTGACTAGCGGGGGGAGTGAGCAGTTCTTC.

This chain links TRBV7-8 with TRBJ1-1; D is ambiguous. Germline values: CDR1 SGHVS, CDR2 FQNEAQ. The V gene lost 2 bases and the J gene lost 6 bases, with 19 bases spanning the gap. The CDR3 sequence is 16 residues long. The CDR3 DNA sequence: TGTGCCAGCAGCTTATTCAGCCGTACCTTCCCGGCTGAAGCTTTCTTT. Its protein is CASSLFSRTFPAEAFF.

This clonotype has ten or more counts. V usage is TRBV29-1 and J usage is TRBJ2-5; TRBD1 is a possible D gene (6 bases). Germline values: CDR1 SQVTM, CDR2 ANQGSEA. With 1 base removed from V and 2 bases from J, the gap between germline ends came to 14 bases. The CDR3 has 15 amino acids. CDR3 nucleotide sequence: TGCAGCGTTGAAGTTGGGACACTCCAACAAGAGACCCAGTACTTC. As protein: CSVEVGTLQQETQYF.

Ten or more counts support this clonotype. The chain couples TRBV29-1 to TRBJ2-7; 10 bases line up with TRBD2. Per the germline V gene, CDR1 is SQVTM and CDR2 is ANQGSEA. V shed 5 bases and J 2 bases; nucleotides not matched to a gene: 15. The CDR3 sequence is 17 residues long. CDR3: CSVLSTGLAGATYEQYF. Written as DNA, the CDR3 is TGCAGCGTTTTATCGACAGGTCTAGCGGGAGCCACCTACGAGCAGTACTTC.

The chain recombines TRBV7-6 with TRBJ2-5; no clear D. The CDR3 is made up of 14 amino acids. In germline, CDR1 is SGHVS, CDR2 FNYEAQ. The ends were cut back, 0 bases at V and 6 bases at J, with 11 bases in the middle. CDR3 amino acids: CASSLARLEKTQYF. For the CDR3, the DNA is TGTGCCAGCAGCTTAGCGCGGCTAGAAAAGACCCAGTACTTC.

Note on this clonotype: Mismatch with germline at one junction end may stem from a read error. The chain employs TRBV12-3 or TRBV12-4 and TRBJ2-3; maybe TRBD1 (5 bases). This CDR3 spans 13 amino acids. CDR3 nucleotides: TGTGCCAGCAGTTTGGGGCGAAGAGATGCGCAGTATTTT. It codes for CASSLGRRDAQYF.

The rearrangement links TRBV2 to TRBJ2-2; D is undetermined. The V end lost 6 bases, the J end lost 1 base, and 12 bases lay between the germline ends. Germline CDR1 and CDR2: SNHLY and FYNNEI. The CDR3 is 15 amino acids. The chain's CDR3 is CASRPRPRNTGELFF. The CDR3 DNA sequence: TGTGCCAGCAGGCCCAGGCCCCGGAACACCGGGGAGCTGTTTTTT.

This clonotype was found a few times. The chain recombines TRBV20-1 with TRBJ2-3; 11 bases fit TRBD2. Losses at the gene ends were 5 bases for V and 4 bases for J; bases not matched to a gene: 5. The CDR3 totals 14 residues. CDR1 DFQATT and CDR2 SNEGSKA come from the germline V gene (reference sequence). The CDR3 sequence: CSAHAGLAADTQYF. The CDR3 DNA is TGCAGTGCTCACGCGGGACTAGCGGCAGATACGCAGTATTTT.

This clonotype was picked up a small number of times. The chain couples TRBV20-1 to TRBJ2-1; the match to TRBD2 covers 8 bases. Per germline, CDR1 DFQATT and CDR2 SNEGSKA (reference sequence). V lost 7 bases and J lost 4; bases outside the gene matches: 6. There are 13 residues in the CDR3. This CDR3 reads CSGAPSGYNEQFF. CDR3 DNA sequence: TGCAGTGGGGCCCCTAGCGGGTACAATGAGCAGTTCTTC.

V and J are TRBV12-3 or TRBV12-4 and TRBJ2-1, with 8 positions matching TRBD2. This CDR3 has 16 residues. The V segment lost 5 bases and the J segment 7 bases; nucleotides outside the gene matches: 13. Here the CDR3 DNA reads TGTGCCAGCAGTAGGGGCGCGGGGGGCCTTGGAAATGAGCAGTTCTTC. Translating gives CASSRGAGGLGNEQFF.

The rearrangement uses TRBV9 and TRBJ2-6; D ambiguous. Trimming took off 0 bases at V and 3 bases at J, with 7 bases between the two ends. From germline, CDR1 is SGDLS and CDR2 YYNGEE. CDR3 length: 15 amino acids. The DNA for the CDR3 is TGTGCCAGCAGCGTAGGAGTTGGTGGGGCCAACGTCCTGACTTTC. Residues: CASSVGVGGANVLTF.

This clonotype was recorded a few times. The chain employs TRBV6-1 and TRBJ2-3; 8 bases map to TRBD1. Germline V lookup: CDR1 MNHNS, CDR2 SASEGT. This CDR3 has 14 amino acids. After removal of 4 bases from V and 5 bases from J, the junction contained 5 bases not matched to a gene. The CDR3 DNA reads TGTGCCAGCAGTGGAAGGGACAGGCGAGATACGCAGTATTTT. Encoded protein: CASSGRDRRDTQYF.